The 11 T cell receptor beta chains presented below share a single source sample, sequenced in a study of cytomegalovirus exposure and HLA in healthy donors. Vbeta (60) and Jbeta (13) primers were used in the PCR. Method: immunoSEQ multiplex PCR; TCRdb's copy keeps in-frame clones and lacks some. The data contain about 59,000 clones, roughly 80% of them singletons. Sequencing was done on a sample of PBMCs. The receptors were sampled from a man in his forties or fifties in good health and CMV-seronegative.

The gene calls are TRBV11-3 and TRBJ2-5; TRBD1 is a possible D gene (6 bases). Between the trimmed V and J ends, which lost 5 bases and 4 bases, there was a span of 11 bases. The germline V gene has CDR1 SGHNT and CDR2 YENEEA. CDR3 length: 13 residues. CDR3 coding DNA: TGTGCCAGCAGCCCCAGGGGAAGAGAGACCCAGTACTTC. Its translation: CASSPRGRETQYF.

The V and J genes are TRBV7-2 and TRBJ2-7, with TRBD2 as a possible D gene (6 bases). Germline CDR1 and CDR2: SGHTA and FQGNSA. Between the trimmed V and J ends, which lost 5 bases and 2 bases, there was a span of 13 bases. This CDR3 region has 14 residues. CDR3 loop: CASSRGLGPYEQYF. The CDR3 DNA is TGTGCCAGCAGCCGGGGACTCGGCCCCTACGAGCAGTACTTC.

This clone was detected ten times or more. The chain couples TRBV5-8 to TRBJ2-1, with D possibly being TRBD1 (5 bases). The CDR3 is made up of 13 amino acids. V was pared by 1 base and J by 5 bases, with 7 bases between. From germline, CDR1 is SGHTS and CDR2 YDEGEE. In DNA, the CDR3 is TGTGCCAGCAGCTTGCAAGGGGACAATGAGCAGTTCTTC. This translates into CASSLQGDNEQFF.

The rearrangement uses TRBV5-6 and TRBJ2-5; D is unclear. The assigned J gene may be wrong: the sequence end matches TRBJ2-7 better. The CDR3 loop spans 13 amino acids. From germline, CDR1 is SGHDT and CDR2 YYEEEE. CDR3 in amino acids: CASSFVGGYEQYF. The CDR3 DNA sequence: TGTGCCAGCAGCTTCGTCGGCGGCTACGAGCAGTACTTC.

The CDR3 region is CASSVPGQGNGYTF. The CDR3 DNA reads as TGTGCCAGCAGCGTACCGGGACAGGGAAATGGCTACACCTTC. The chain recombines TRBV9 with TRBJ1-2; 9 nucleotides agree with TRBD1. The CDR3 spans 14 residues. Trimming at V came to 1 base and at J to 6 bases, leaving 4 bases not matched to a gene. CDR1 and CDR2 (germline): SGDLS, YYNGEE. The whole variable domain, remainder taken from reference TRBV9 and TRBJ1-2, is DSGVTQTPKHLITATGQRVTLRCSPRSGDLSVYWYQQSLDQGLQFLIQYYNGEERAKGNILERFSAQQFPDLHSELNLSSLELGDSALYFCASSVPGQGNGYTFGSGTRLTVV.

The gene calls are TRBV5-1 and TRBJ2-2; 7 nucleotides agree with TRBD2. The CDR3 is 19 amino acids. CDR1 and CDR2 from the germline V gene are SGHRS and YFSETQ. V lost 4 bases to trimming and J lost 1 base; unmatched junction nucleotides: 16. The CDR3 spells CASSHHGPQRGLNTGELFF. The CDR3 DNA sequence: TGCGCCAGCAGCCACCATGGGCCCCAGCGGGGCTTGAACACCGGGGAGCTGTTTTTT.

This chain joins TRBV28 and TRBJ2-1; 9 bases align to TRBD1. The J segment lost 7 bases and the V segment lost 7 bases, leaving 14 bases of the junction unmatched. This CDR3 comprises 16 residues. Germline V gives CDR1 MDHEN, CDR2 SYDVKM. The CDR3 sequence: CASTLQGAGWENEQFF. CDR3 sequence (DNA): TGTGCCAGCACCTTACAGGGGGCGGGTTGGGAAAATGAGCAGTTCTTC.

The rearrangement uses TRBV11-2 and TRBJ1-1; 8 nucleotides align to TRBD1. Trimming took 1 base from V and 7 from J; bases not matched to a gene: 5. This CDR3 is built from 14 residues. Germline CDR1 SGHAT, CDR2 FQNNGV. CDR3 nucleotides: TGTGCCAGCAGCTTAGGGACAGGGAAGGGTGAAGCTTTCTTT. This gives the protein CASSLGTGKGEAFF. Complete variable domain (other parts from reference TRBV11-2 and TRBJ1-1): EAGVAQSPRYKIIEKRQSVAFWCNPISGHATLYWYQQILGQGPKLLIQFQNNGVVDDSQLPKDRFSAERLKGVDSTLKIQPAKLEDSAVYLCASSLGTGKGEAFFGQGTRLTVV.

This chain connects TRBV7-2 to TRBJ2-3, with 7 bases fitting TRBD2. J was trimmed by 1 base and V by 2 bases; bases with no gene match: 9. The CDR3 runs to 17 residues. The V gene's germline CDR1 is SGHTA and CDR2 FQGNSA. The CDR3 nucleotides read TGTGCCAGCAGCTTAACCCTCACTAGCGATCGCACAGATACGCAGTATTTT. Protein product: CASSLTLTSDRTDTQYF.

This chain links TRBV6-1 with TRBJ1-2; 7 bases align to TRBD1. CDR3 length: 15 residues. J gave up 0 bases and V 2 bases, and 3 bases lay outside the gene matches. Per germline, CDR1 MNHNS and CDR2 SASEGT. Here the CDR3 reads CASSESGQANYGYTF. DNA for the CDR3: TGTGCCAGCAGTGAATCTGGACAGGCTAACTATGGCTACACCTTC.

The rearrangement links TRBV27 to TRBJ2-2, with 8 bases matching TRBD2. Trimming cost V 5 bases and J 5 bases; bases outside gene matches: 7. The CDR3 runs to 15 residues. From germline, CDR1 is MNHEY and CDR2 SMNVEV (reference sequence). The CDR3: CASSLFRGGTGELFF. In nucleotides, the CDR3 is TGTGCCAGCAGTCTTTTCCGGGGGGGGACCGGGGAGCTGTTTTTT.